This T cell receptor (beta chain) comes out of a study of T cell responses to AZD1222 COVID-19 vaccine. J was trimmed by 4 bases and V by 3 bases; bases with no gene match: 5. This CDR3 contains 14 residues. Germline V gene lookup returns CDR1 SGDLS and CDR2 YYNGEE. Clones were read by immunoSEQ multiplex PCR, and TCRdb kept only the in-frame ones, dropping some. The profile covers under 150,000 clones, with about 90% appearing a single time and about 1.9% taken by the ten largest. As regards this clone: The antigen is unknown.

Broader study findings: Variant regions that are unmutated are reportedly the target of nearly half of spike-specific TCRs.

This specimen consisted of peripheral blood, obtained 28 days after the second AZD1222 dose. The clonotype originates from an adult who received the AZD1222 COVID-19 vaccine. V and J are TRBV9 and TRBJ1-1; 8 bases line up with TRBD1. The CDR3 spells CASSAVDRGTEAFF. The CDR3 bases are TGTGCCAGCAGCGCCGTAGACAGGGGCACTGAAGCTTTCTTT.